This T cell receptor beta chain was identified during a study of T-cell reconstitution after alpha-beta-depleted transplantation in children. Unique molecular identifiers were used to barcode this TCRbeta library. Each CDR3 protein is one row after TCRdb ran MiXCR on the PCR reads. The sample lists about 980,000 distinct CDR3 sequences, roughly 29% occurring once. Trimming cost V 5 bases and J 6 bases; bases outside gene matches: 6. CDR3 length equals 13 residues. The germline gives CDR1 MNHEY, CDR2 SMNVEV (reference sequence). For this clonotype: What it recognizes is unknown.

General observations from the study: Surviving thymic progenitors and recipient T cells were the source of high TCRbeta diversity at day 60 in some patients. Approximately two months post-transplant, alpha-beta T cells reportedly originated from several hundred expanded graft clones. T-cell numbers and diversity one year post-transplant derived largely from freshly generated T cells.

This chain joins TRBV27 and TRBJ1-1, with 7 bases identical to TRBD1. The receptor was derived from a boy in the first two years of life who had a stem cell transplant for SCID, so the T cells may come from the graft donor. The specimen was PBMCs, mostly from graft donor cells, collected 360 days after TCRalphabeta/CD19-depleted stem cell transplant. CDR3 nucleotide sequence: TGTGCCAGCAGTGCCCGACAGGGATCTGAAGCTTTCTTT. It specifies CASSARQGSEAFF.